This T cell receptor (beta chain) was captured in a study of shared clonotypes between healthy human individuals (dated by TCRdb to about 2020). With regard to the full study: Two women and a few men aged 18 to 49 years were included in the cohort. Per donor, three plates each were used for CD4 naive and CD4 memory, two for CD8 naive, and one for CD8 memory. To estimate repertoire size and how much clonotype sharing occurs between individuals, the study deeply sequenced the blood TCR repertoires of five healthy adults. To increase sequencing depth and limit assay-specific biases, TCR repertoire library preparation and sequencing were carried out by different laboratories using diverse techniques. Each donor's leukapheresis produced roughly between roughly 0.85 and 9.5 billion PBMCs.

The research as a whole found: Sharing across a few donors was observed for approximately 5% of naive CD4, over 3% of naive CD8, about 2.5% of memory CD4, and roughly 0.4% of memory CD8 clonotypes. Pairwise subsampling indicated that sequencing depth was expected to affect the degree of clonotype sharing among donors. Incomplete sequencing was indicated by rarefaction of sorted-subset datasets, despite the large sequencing depth. Sampling was limited to blood, and TCR repertoires in tissue likely differ from TCR repertoires in blood. Because the study included only a small number of donors, the genetic and exposure-history diversity represented was limited. Estimated clonotype richness was generally larger for naive than for memory subsets. Compared with non-shared clonotypes, the clonotypes found in all four sorted-subset donors had higher generation probabilities.

CDR1 and CDR2 (SGHRS, YFSETQ) derive from the germline V gene. V drops 1 base and J drops 8 bases, leaving 7 bases in between. From its cysteine to its phenylalanine, the CDR3 spans 12 amino acids. The retained sequence is limited to the CDR3, 36 bases, with the frame set at the first base. Using the deep immunoSEQ assay, TCR CDR3 regions were amplified from genomic DNA by multiplex PCR. Extracted genomic DNA from each cell subset was distributed evenly across all wells of several immunoSEQ 96-well plates, and each plate was treated as a replicate. For sorted subsets, each replicate PCR was loaded with approximately 190 ng genomic DNA, equivalent to some 27,000 T cell genomes. Purified libraries were quantified with a Qubit 3.0 fluorometer, sized on a Bioanalyzer 2100, and re-quantified with the KAPA Library Quantification kit. A separate single-read 150-cycle Illumina NextSeq 550 flow cell was used to sequence each immunoSEQ 96-well plate. On the authors' methods: Because only junctional sequences without quality scores were contained in the immunoSEQ output, filtering matching that applied to full-length reads could not be performed. To assign V/J genes and CDR3, sequences were annotated against IMGT germline references using PyIR, a Python wrapper for IgBLAST v1.9. Reads with weak V/J assignments (E-value above 1e-6), missing CDR3, stop codons, out-of-frame junctions, or ambiguous translated residues were removed. V3J clonotypes were defined as sequences sharing the same inferred V gene, J gene, and CDR3 amino acid sequence. The percentage overlap between two repertoires was calculated by dividing the number of shared unique clonotypes by the size of the smaller repertoire. RTK rarefaction, the Chao1 estimator, and Recon v2.1 estimates of unobserved clonotypes were used to assess repertoire richness. Generation probabilities were computed with OLGA for all TCRbeta clonotypes obtained by the gDNA method from several donors. TCRdb holds this immuneACCESS table with in-frame rearrangements only. Some clones are missing; in checked studies, unresolved V genes explain under half, and the rest has no known cause. V, J and clone size are taken as reported in that table, and D and trimming were inferred from the DNA itself. The sample records hundreds of thousands of clones, about 96% of which are singletons. 0.055% to 0.07% of the sample goes to the ten largest clones.

Healthy HIV-negative adults with no recently reported acute infections or vaccinations were included as donors. Every donor was a Caucasian adult living in Nashville, Tennessee, USA. CD4+ T cells were enriched through magnetic negative selection, after which naive cells were positively selected on CD45RA and the remaining negative fraction served as the memory subset. After blood collection by leukapheresis, PBMCs were isolated using Ficoll-Histopaque density gradient centrifugation and then cryopreserved in the vapor phase of liquid nitrogen. Analytical flow cytometry was used to check the purity and quantity of every magnetically sorted T cell population. From each sorted fraction, genomic DNA was isolated and quantified by UV absorbance on a Nanodrop 2000c. As to this clone: Its antigen is still unknown. Nothing much larger sits one base from this clone, and base qualities are not available.

The source material was naive CD4+ T cells sorted from blood. The sample's cell subset or site, from its label and the paper: CD45RA+ positively selected. The sequence came from a woman in her twenties or thirties in good health. The rearranged chain carries TRBV5-1 and TRBJ2-1, with a weak D call of TRBD1 (5 bases match). The DNA sequence reads TGCGCCAGCAGCTTGTTAGGGGATGAGCAGTTCTTC. It translates to CASSLLGDEQFF. The variable domain in full, with residues beyond the CDR3 obtained from the reference TRBV5-1 and TRBJ2-1 genes, is KAGVTQTPRYLIKTRGQQVTLSCSPISGHRSVSWYQQTPGQGLQFLFEYFSETQRNKGNFPGRFSGRQFSNSRSEMNVSTLELGDSALYLCASSLLGDEQFFGPGTRLTVL.